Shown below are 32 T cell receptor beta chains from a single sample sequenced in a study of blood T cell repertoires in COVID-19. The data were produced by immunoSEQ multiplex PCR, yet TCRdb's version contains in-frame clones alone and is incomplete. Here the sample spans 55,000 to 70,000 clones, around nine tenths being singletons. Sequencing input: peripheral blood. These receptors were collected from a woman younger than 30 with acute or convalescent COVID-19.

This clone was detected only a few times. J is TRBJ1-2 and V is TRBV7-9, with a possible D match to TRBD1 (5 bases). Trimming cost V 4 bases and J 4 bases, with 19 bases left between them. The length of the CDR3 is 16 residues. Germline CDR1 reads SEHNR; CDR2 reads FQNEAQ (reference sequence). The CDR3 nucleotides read TGTGCCAGCAGCTCTTCCGGGACGGGACTTCCCTATGGCTACACCTTC. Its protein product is CASSSSGTGLPYGYTF.

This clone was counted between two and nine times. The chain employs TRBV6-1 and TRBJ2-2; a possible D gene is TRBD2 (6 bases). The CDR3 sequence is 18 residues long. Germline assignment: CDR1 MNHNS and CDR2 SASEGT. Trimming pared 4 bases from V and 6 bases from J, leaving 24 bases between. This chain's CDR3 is CASSVQPGLSGDPGELFF. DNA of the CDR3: TGTGCCAGCAGTGTACAACCAGGACTCTCGGGGGACCCCGGGGAGCTGTTTTTT.

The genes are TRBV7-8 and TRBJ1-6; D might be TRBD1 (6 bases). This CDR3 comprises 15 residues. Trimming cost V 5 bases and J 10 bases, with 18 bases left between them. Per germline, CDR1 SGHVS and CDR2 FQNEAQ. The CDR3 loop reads CASSPRMGGGSPLHF. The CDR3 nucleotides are TGTGCCAGCAGCCCCCGCATGGGAGGGGGATCACCCCTCCACTTT.

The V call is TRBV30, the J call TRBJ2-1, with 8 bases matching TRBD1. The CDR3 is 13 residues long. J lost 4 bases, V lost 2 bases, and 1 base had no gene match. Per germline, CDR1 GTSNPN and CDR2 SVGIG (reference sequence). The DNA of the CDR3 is TGTGCCTGGAGTCAGGGGGCTTACAATGAGCAGTTCTTC. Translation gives CAWSQGAYNEQFF.

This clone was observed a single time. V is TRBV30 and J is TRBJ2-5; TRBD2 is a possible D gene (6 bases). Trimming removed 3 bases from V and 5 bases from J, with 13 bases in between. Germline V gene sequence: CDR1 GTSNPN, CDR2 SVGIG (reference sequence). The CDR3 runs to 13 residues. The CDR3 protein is CAWSQTSLETQYF. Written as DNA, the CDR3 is TGTGCCTGGAGCCAGACTAGTTTGGAGACCCAGTACTTC.

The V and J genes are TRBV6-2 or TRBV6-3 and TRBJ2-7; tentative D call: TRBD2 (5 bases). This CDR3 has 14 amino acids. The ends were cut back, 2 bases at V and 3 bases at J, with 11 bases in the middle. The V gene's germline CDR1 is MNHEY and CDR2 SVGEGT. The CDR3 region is CASSYAGGVYEQYF. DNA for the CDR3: TGTGCCAGCAGTTACGCGGGCGGAGTCTACGAGCAGTACTTC.

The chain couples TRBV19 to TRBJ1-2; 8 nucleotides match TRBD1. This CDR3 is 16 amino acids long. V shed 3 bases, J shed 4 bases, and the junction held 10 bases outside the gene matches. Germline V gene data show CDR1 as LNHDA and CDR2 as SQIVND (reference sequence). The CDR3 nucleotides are TGTGCCAGTAGTATCGGAAGGGACAGGAGAAGCTATGGCTACACCTTC. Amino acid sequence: CASSIGRDRRSYGYTF.

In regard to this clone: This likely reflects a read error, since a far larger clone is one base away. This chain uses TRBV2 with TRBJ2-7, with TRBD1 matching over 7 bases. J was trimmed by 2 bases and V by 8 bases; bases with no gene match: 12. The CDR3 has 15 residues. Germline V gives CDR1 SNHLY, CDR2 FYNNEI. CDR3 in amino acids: CASCTTTGYPYEQYF. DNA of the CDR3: TGTGCCAGCTGCACCACGACAGGGTACCCCTACGAGCAGTACTTC.

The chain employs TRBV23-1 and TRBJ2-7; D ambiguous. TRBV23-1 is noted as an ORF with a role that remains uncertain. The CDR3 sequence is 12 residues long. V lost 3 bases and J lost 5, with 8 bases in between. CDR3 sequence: CASSHGPHEQYF. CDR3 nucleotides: TGCGCCAGCAGTCATGGCCCCCACGAGCAGTACTTC.

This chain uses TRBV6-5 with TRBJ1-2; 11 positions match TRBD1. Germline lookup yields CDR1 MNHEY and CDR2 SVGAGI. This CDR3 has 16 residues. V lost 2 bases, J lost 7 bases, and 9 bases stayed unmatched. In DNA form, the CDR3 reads TGTGCCAGCAGTTACACCTGGACAGGGGGCGTTTCTGGCTACACCTTC. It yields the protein CASSYTWTGGVSGYTF.

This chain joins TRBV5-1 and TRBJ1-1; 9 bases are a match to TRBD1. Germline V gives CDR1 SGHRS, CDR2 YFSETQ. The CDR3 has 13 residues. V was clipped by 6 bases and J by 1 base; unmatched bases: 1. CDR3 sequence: CASKGQGNTEAFF. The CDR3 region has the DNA TGCGCCAGCAAGGGACAGGGGAACACTGAAGCTTTCTTT.

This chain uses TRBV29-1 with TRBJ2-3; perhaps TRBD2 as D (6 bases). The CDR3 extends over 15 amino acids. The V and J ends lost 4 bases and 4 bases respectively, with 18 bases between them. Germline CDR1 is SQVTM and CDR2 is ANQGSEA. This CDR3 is CSVGSAGFYPDTQYF. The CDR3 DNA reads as TGCAGCGTTGGCTCGGCGGGATTCTACCCAGATACGCAGTATTTT.

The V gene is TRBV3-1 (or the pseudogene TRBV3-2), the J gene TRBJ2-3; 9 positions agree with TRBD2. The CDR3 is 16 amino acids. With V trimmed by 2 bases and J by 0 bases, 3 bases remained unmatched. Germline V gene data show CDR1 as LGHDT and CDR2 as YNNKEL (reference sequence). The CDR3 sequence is CASSQFLAGSTDTQYF. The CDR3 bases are TGTGCCAGCAGCCAATTCCTAGCGGGGAGCACAGATACGCAGTATTTT.

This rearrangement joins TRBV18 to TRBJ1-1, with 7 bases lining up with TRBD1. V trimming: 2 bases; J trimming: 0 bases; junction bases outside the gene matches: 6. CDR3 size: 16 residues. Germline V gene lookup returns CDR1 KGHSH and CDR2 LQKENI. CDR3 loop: CASSPRGQGMNTEAFF. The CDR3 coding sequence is TGTGCCAGCTCACCAAGGGGGCAGGGTATGAACACTGAAGCTTTCTTT.

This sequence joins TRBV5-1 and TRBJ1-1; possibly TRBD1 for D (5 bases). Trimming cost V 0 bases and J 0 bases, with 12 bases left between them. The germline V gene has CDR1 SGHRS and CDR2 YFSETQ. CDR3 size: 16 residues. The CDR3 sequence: CASSLANGGLNTEAFF. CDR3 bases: TGCGCCAGCAGCTTGGCCAACGGGGGGTTGAACACTGAAGCTTTCTTT.

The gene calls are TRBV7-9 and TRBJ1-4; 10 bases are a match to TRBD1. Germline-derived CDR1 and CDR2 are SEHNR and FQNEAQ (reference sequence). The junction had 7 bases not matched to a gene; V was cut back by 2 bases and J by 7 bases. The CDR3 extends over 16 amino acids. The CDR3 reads CASSLRQGAMGEKLFF. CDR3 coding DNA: TGTGCCAGCAGCTTACGACAGGGGGCGATGGGTGAAAAACTGTTTTTT.

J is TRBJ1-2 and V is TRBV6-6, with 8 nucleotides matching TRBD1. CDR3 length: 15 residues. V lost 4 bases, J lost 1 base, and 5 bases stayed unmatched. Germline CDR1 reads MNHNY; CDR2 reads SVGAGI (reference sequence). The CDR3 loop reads CASSFRQGINYGYTF. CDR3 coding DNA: TGTGCCAGCAGTTTCCGACAGGGGATTAACTATGGCTACACCTTC.

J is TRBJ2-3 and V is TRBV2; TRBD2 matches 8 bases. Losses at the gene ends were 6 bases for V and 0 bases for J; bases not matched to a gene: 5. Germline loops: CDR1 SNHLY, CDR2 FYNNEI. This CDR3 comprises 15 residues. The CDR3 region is CASRSTSGSTDTQYF. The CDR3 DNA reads TGTGCCAGCAGATCAACTAGCGGTAGCACAGATACGCAGTATTTT.

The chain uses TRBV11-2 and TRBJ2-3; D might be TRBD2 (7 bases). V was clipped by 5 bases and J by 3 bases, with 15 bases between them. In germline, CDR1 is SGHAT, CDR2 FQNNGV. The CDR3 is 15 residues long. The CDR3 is CASSGGGLFTDTQYF. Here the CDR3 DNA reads TGTGCCAGCAGCGGAGGGGGACTATTTACAGATACGCAGTATTTT.

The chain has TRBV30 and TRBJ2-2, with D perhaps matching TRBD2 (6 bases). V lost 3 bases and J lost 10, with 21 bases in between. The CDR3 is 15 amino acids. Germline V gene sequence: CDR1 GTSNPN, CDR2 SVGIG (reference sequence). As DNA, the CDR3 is TGTGCCTGGAGCGCCAAGGGGACTGCTCCTGTGGAGCTGTTTTTT. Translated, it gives CAWSAKGTAPVELFF.

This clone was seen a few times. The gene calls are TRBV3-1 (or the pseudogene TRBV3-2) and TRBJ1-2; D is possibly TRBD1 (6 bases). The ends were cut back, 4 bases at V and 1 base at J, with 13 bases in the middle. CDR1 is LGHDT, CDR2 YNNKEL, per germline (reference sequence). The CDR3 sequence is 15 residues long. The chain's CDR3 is CASSPPGVGNYGYTF. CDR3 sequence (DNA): TGTGCCAGCAGCCCTCCAGGGGTAGGTAACTATGGCTACACCTTC.

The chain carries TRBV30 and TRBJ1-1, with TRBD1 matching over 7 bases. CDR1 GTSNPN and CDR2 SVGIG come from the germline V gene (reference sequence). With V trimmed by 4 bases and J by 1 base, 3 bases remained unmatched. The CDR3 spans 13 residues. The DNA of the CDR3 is TGTGCCTGGAATAGGGGGCAGAACACTGAAGCTTTCTTT. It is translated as CAWNRGQNTEAFF.

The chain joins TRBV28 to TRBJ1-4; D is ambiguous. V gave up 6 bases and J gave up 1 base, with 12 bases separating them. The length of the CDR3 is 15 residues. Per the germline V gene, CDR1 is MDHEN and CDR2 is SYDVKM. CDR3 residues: CASSPHGVTNEKLFF. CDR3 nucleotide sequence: TGTGCCAGCAGCCCACACGGGGTAACTAATGAAAAACTGTTTTTT.

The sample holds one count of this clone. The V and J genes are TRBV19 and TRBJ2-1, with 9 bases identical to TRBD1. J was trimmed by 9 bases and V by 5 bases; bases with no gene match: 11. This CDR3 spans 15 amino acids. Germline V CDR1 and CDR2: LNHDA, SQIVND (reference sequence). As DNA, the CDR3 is TGTGCCAGTAGTCGGGACAGGGAACCCAGGAGTGAGCAGTTCTTC. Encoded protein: CASSRDREPRSEQFF. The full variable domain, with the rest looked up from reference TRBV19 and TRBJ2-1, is DGGITQSPKYLFRKEGQNVTLSCEQNLNHDAMYWYRQDPGQGLRLIYYSQIVNDFQKGDIAEGYSVSREKKESFPLTVTSAQKNPTAFYLCASSRDREPRSEQFFGPGTRLTVL.

As DNA, the CDR3 is TGTGCCTGGAATCGACAGGGGAGCACTGAAGCTTTCTTT. Translation: CAWNRQGSTEAFF. The chain recombines TRBV30 with TRBJ1-1; 8 nucleotides match TRBD1. The junction had 5 bases not matched to a gene; V was cut back by 4 bases and J by 4 bases. The CDR3 consists of 13 residues. CDR1 is GTSNPN, CDR2 SVGIG, per germline (reference sequence). The complete variable domain, with remaining parts taken from reference TRBV30 and TRBJ1-1, reads SQTIHQWPATLVQPVGSPLSLECTVEGTSNPNLYWYRQAAGRGLQLLFYSVGIGQISSEVPQNLSASRPQDRQFILSSKKLLLSDSGFYLCAWNRQGSTEAFFGQGTRLTVV.

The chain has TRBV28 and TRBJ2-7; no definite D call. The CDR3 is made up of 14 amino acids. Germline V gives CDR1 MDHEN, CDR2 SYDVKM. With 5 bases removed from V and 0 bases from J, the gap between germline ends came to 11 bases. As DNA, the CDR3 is TGTGCCAGCAGTATTGGCGGTATCTCCTACGAGCAGTACTTC. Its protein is CASSIGGISYEQYF.

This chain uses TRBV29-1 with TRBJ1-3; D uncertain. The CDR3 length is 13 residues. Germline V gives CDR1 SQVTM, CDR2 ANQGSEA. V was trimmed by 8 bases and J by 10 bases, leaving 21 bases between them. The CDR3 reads CSLFRGEVGTIYF. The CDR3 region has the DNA TGCAGCTTATTCAGAGGAGAGGTCGGTACCATATATTTT. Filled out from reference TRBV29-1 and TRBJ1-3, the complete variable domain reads SAVISQKPSRDICQRGTSLTIQCQVDSQVTMMFWYRQQPGQSLTLIATANQGSEATYESGFVIDKFPISRPNLTFSTLTVSNMSPEDSSIYLCSLFRGEVGTIYFGEGSWLTVV.

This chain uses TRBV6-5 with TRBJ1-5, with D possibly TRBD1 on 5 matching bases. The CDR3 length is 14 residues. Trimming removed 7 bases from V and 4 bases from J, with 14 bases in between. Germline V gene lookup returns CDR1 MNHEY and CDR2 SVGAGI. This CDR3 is CASNLRQSNQPQHF. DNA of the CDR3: TGTGCCAGCAACCTTAGACAGTCGAATCAGCCCCAGCATTTT.

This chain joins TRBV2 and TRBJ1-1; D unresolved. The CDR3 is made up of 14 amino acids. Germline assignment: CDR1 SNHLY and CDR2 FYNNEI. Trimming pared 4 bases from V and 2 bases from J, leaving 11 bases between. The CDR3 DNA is TGTGCCAGCAGTGTGGTACAGACCAACACTGAAGCTTTCTTT. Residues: CASSVVQTNTEAFF.

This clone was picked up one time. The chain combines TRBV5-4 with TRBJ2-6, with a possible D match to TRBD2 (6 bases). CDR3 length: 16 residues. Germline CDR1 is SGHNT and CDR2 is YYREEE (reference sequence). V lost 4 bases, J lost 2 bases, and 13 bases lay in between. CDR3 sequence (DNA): TGTGCCAGCAGCACGGGCGGGGCCACTGGGGCCAACGTCCTGACTTTC. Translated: CASSTGGATGANVLTF. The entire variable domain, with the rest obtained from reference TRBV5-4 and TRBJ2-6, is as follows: ETGVTQSPTHLIKTRGQQVTLRCSSQSGHNTVSWYQQALGQGPQFIFQYYREEENGRGNFPPRFSGLQFPNYSSELNVNALELDDSALYLCASSTGGATGANVLTFGAGSRLTVL.

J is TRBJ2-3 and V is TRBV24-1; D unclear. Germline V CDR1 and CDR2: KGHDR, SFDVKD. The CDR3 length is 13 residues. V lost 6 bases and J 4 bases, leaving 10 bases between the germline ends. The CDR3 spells CATSLTAADTQYF. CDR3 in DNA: TGTGCCACCAGTTTAACGGCGGCAGATACGCAGTATTTT.

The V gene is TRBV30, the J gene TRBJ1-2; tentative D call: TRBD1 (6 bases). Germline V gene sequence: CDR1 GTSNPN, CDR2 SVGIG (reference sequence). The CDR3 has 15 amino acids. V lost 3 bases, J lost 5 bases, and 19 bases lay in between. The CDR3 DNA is TGTGCCTGGAGAGATGCTGGGGGCGCTTTTTATGGCTACACCTTC. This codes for CAWRDAGGAFYGYTF.